This T cell receptor beta chain was profiled in a study of Graves' ophthalmopathy and Graves' hyperthyroidism. It was from roughly 10 ml of fresh peripheral blood that the PBMCs came. Investigators amplified TCR beta CDR3 regions from RNA transcripts. HTBI-primed first-round RT-PCR preceded second-round multiplex PCR. TCRdb analysed the multiplex PCR reads with MiXCR anew, one entry per CDR3 protein. In the table there are about 620,000 distinct CDR3 sequences, 22% of which are singletons. Notes on the study in general: Blood also contained most of the expanded thyroid clonotypes above 0.001 frequency. Sensitivity reached approximately 85% and specificity roughly 76% for a 13-signature model separating ophthalmopathy from stable hyperthyroidism.

This clonotype was detected ten times or more. Its target is not known. Germline CDR1 and CDR2: SNHLY and FYNNEI. Deletions cut 1 base from V and 0 bases from J, with 6 bases between. This CDR3 region has 14 residues. The chain combines TRBV2 with TRBJ1-2, with D unclear. The source is a woman aged 18-30 years with stable Graves' hyperthyroidism. Some clones in this sample may be carry-over from other donors' samples. The sequenced sample consisted of peripheral blood. CDR3: CASSEVGPNYGYTF. The CDR3, as DNA: TGTGCCAGCAGTGAAGTAGGACCTAACTATGGCTACACCTTC.